The 18 T cell receptor beta chains below come from one sample, sequenced in a study of blood T cell repertoires in COVID-19. The assay was immunoSEQ multiplex PCR, and TCRdb's table has in-frame clones only and misses some. The data show about 94,000 clones, about 83% seen once. The source material was peripheral blood. These receptor sequences come from a human donor in a cohort sampled during active COVID-19.

The J gene is TRBJ2-5, the V gene TRBV4-2, with unresolved D. The ends were cut back, 0 bases at V and 3 bases at J, with 5 bases in the middle. CDR1 and CDR2 from the germline V gene are LGHNA and YNFKEQ. The CDR3 extends over 13 amino acids. The CDR3 loop reads CASSQEEKETQYF. CDR3 nucleotides: TGTGCCAGCAGCCAAGAGGAGAAAGAGACCCAGTACTTC.

V gene TRBV28 combines with J gene TRBJ1-5, with 7 bases fitting TRBD1. This CDR3 contains 13 residues. Germline V lookup: CDR1 MDHEN, CDR2 SYDVKM. The V and J ends lost 4 bases and 5 bases, in that order; junction bases with no gene match: 2. CDR3 sequence reads: CASSSGGYQPQHF. For the CDR3, the DNA is TGTGCCAGCAGTTCAGGGGGTTATCAGCCCCAGCATTTT.

V and J are TRBV12-3 or TRBV12-4 and TRBJ2-3, with 8 bases lining up with TRBD2. This CDR3 has 13 residues. V shed 9 bases, J shed 4 bases, and the junction held 6 bases outside the gene matches. CDR3 DNA sequence: TGTGCCAGTAAGCGGGAGCGGTCAGATACGCAGTATTTT. Translation gives CASKRERSDTQYF.

This sequence joins TRBV19 and TRBJ2-1; no definite D call. The CDR3 covers 14 residues. Trimming removed 2 bases at V and 0 bases at J, with 5 bases between. Germline V gene lookup returns CDR1 LNHDA and CDR2 SQIVND (reference sequence). The CDR3 is CASSISSSYNEQFF. The CDR3 DNA reads as TGTGCCAGTAGTATATCCAGCTCCTACAATGAGCAGTTCTTC.

This clone showed up just a few times. This sequence joins TRBV29-1 and TRBJ2-2; 7 bases are shared with TRBD1. Germline values: CDR1 SQVTM, CDR2 ANQGSEA. The V segment lost 8 bases and the J segment 2 bases; nucleotides outside the gene matches: 2. The length of the CDR3 is 12 residues. CDR3 sequence reads: CSHRGNTGELFF. In nucleotides, the CDR3 is TGCAGCCACAGGGGAAACACCGGGGAGCTGTTTTTT.

V usage is TRBV7-9 and J usage is TRBJ2-2, with TRBD2 as a possible D gene (7 bases). This CDR3 is built from 17 residues. Trimming cost V 5 bases and J 1 base, with 17 bases left between them. Germline CDR1 reads SEHNR; CDR2 reads FQNEAQ (reference sequence). CDR3 coding DNA: TGTGCCAGCAGCCGCTGGGGGGGACAACTGAACACCGGGGAGCTGTTTTTT. The encoded protein is CASSRWGGQLNTGELFF.

On this clone: Mismatch with germline at one junction end may stem from a read error. The V and J genes are TRBV7-7 and TRBJ2-5; D may be TRBD2 (5 bases). The germline CDR1 and CDR2 sequences are SSHAT and FNYEAQ (reference sequence). The CDR3 length is 15 residues. The CDR3 sequence: CASSRNEGLEETQYF. The CDR3 region has the DNA TGTGCTAGCAGCCGGAACGAAGGACTCGAGGAGACCCAGTACTTC.

This chain connects TRBV18 to TRBJ2-7; TRBD2 aligns across 11 bases. V shed 6 bases and J 4 bases; nucleotides not matched to a gene: 2. Germline CDR1 KGHSH, CDR2 LQKENI. The CDR3 is 13 amino acids. This CDR3 reads CASSGLAAYEQYF. Written as DNA, the CDR3 is TGTGCCAGCTCGGGACTAGCGGCTTACGAGCAGTACTTC. The whole variable domain, filled in from reference TRBV18 and TRBJ2-7, reads NAGVMQNPRHLVRRRGQEARLRCSPMKGHSHVYWYRQLPEEGLKFMVYLQKENIIDESGMPKERFSAEFPKEGPSILRIQQVVRGDSAAYFCASSGLAAYEQYFGPGTRLTVT.

Points on this clone: The sample has other DNA sequences that encode this CDR3 too. The genes are TRBV6-4 and TRBJ2-1; 8 nucleotides align to TRBD1. CDR1 is MRHNA, CDR2 SNTAGT, per germline. V gave up 4 bases and J gave up 2 bases; unmatched junction bases: 4. CDR3 length: 15 residues. The DNA of the CDR3 is TGTGCCAGCAGTGCGAGACAGGGGACCTACAATGAGCAGTTCTTC. This encodes CASSARQGTYNEQFF.

This clone has just a few counts. The genes are TRBV7-2 and TRBJ2-5; 11 positions agree with TRBD2. The length of the CDR3 is 15 residues. V was clipped by 2 bases and J by 5 bases; unmatched bases: 4. Germline-derived CDR1 and CDR2 are SGHTA and FQGNSA. The CDR3 coding sequence is TGTGCCAGCAGCTTATCCCCTAGCGGGAGGGAGACCCAGTACTTC. Translating it yields CASSLSPSGRETQYF.

CDR3: CASTPWDRTYEQYF. The CDR3 DNA follows: TGTGCCAGCACTCCTTGGGACAGGACTTACGAGCAGTACTTC. The chain combines TRBV6-6 with TRBJ2-7, with 8 positions matching TRBD1. Germline lookup yields CDR1 MNHNY and CDR2 SVGAGI (reference sequence). Trimming took 7 bases from V and 4 from J; bases not matched to a gene: 9. This CDR3 is 14 amino acids long.

In its sample, this clone was seen a few times. The chain has TRBV27 and TRBJ1-5; D ambiguous. This CDR3 has 13 residues. V lost 2 bases and J 9 bases, leaving 11 bases between the germline ends. The germline gives CDR1 MNHEY, CDR2 SMNVEV (reference sequence). CDR3 DNA: TGTGCCAGCAGTTTAAGTCTCCGAGGGCCCCAGCATTTT. This codes for CASSLSLRGPQHF.

The chain couples TRBV11-2 to TRBJ2-1; weak D call: TRBD2 (6 bases). Per germline, CDR1 SGHAT and CDR2 FQNNGV. Between the trimmed V and J ends, which lost 1 base and 9 bases, there was a span of 16 bases. CDR3 size: 15 residues. This CDR3 reads CASSLGLGVSGEQFF. The DNA for the CDR3 is TGTGCCAGCAGCTTAGGGTTGGGCGTTAGCGGTGAGCAGTTCTTC.

This chain links TRBV6-6 with TRBJ2-5; tentatively, D is TRBD2 (6 bases). This CDR3 region has 14 residues. Trimming took off 3 bases at V and 6 bases at J, with 14 bases between the two ends. Germline CDR1 is MNHNY and CDR2 is SVGAGI (reference sequence). CDR3 nucleotides: TGTGCCAGCAGTTATCTGTCCAGGACTAAGACCCAGTACTTC. Residues: CASSYLSRTKTQYF.

The J gene is TRBJ2-1, the V gene TRBV12-3 or TRBV12-4; no definite D call. Trimming pared 6 bases from V and 5 bases from J, leaving 11 bases between. CDR3 length: 13 amino acids. This CDR3 is CASSPTLNNEQFF. As DNA, the CDR3 is TGTGCCAGCAGCCCGACTCTGAACAATGAGCAGTTCTTC.

The chain employs TRBV19 and TRBJ1-1; 10 bases agree with TRBD1. The V gene end was trimmed by 6 bases and the J gene end by 4 bases; junction bases not matched to a gene: 8. This CDR3 region has 15 residues. Germline-derived CDR1 and CDR2 are LNHDA and SQIVND (reference sequence). The CDR3 loop reads CASRSRQGAGTEAFF. The CDR3 DNA follows: TGTGCCAGTAGGAGCAGACAGGGGGCCGGCACTGAAGCTTTCTTT.

The rearrangement joins TRBV18 to TRBJ2-5; maybe TRBD2 (5 bases). CDR1 and CDR2 from the germline V gene are KGHSH and LQKENI. Trimming took 3 bases from V and 5 from J, leaving 10 bases between them. This CDR3 region has 13 residues. CDR3 in DNA: TGTGCCAGCTCACCGGGAGTGGGGGAGACCCAGTACTTC. Translation gives CASSPGVGETQYF. Complete variable domain (other parts from reference TRBV18 and TRBJ2-5): NAGVMQNPRHLVRRRGQEARLRCSPMKGHSHVYWYRQLPEEGLKFMVYLQKENIIDESGMPKERFSAEFPKEGPSILRIQQVVRGDSAAYFCASSPGVGETQYFGPGTRLLVL.

The chain links TRBV27 to TRBJ2-1, with 11 positions matching TRBD2. This CDR3 has 15 amino acids. The J segment lost 6 bases and the V segment lost 0 bases, leaving 1 base of the junction unmatched. Germline CDR1 is MNHEY and CDR2 is SMNVEV (reference sequence). This CDR3 reads CASSLSGLAGNEQFF. CDR3 nucleotide sequence: TGTGCCAGCAGTTTATCCGGACTAGCGGGCAATGAGCAGTTCTTC.